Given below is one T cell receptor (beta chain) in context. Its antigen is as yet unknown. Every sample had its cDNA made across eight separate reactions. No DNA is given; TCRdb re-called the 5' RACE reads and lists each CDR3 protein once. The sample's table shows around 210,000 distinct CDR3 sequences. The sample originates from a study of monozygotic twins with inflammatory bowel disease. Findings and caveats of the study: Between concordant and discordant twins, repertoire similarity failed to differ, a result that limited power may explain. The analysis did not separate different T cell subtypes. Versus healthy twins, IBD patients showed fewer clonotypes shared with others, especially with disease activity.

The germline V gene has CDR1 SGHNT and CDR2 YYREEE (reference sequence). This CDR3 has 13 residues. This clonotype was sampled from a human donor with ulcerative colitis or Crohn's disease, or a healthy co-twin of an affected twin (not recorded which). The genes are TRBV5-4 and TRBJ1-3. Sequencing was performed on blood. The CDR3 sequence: CASSSDPRDTIYF.